What follows are 26 T cell receptor beta chains derived from one specimen sequenced in a study of blood T cell repertoires in COVID-19. Using immunoSEQ multiplex PCR, the repertoire was profiled, and TCRdb retains in-frame clones only, with some absent. Among some 530,000 clones listed, roughly nine tenths were seen once. Sequencing input: PBMCs or T cells enriched from blood (not recorded which). The receptors were gathered from a woman aged 55-75 years who had recovered from COVID-19.

The V and J genes are TRBV5-4 and TRBJ2-3; the match to TRBD1 covers 12 bases. The CDR3 sequence is 16 residues long. Looked up from germline, CDR1 is SGHNT and CDR2 is YYREEE (reference sequence). The trim removed 5 bases at V and 4 bases at J, leaving 8 bases unmatched. This chain's CDR3 is CASSAGTGGRADTQYF. For the CDR3, the DNA is TGTGCCAGCAGTGCCGGGACAGGGGGCAGGGCAGATACGCAGTATTTT.

Concerning this clone itself: The junction shows a germline mismatch at one end, possibly a read error. The chain has TRBV5-1 and TRBJ1-2, with TRBD1 identical over 8 bases. Germline V gene lookup returns CDR1 SGHRS and CDR2 YFSETQ. This CDR3 has 14 amino acids. The CDR3 is CASRLQGASYGYTF. Written as DNA, the CDR3 is TGCGCCAGCCGCTTGCAGGGGGCGAGCTATGGCTACACCTTC.

The V and J genes are TRBV5-1 and TRBJ1-6; possible D gene TRBD1, 6 bases. V dropped 0 bases and J dropped 8 bases, with 12 bases sitting between them. The CDR3 loop spans 15 amino acids. Germline-derived CDR1 and CDR2 are SGHRS and YFSETQ. CDR3 in amino acids: CASSLGIRGDSPLHF. The CDR3 DNA sequence: TGCGCCAGCAGCTTGGGAATCAGGGGAGATTCACCCCTCCACTTT.

This clone is a singleton in its sample. Other DNA sequences of this sample code for an identical CDR3. The chain links TRBV7-9 to TRBJ1-1; D is possibly TRBD1 (6 bases). V lost 1 base and J lost 1, with 7 bases in between. CDR1 is SEHNR, CDR2 FQNEAQ, per germline (reference sequence). The CDR3 totals 14 residues. In nucleotides, the CDR3 is TGTGCCAGCAGCTTAGGGACAGCGAACACTGAAGCTTTCTTT. Encoded protein: CASSLGTANTEAFF.

The chain links TRBV27 to TRBJ1-2, with TRBD1 as a possible D gene (5 bases). The CDR3 loop spans 11 amino acids. The germline CDR1 and CDR2 sequences are MNHEY and SMNVEV (reference sequence). V was pared by 10 bases and J by 8 bases, with 14 bases between. As DNA, the CDR3 is TGTGCCACCTTGGGAGGGGACGGCTACACCTTC. Protein: CATLGGDGYTF.

The V call is TRBV6-7, the J call TRBJ1-4, with TRBD1 matching over 7 bases. TRBV6-7 has ORF status, its function being uncertain. Losses at the gene ends were 7 bases for V and 8 bases for J; bases not matched to a gene: 10. CDR3 length equals 14 residues. Written as DNA, the CDR3 is TGTGCCAGCACTCAGACAGGGCGAAGGGAAAAACTGTTTTTT. Translated: CASTQTGRREKLFF.

This clone was observed a single time. This chain connects TRBV6-5 to TRBJ1-2; 10 positions agree with TRBD1. There are 14 residues in the CDR3. Germline assignment: CDR1 MNHEY and CDR2 SVGAGI. V was pared by 7 bases and J by 4 bases, with 6 bases of the junction left unmatched. The CDR3 loop is CASTLTGGSYGYTF. CDR3 in DNA: TGTGCCAGCACCCTGACAGGGGGCTCCTATGGCTACACCTTC.

The J gene is TRBJ2-4, the V gene TRBV6-2 or TRBV6-3; no clear D. The V end was cut by 5 bases, the J end by 2 bases, with 10 bases between. The CDR3 loop spans 14 amino acids. The germline CDR1 and CDR2 sequences are MNHEY and SVGEGT. The CDR3, as DNA: TGTGCCAGCAGTGAGGCAATGACCAAAAACATTCAGTACTTC. This encodes CASSEAMTKNIQYF.

The CDR3 DNA reads TGTGCTAGTGGTCCAAACACCGGGACAGGGGGCTTCTGGGGAGAGACCCAGTACTTC. This codes for CASGPNTGTGGFWGETQYF. V gene TRBV12-5 combines with J gene TRBJ2-5, with 12 bases that match TRBD1. Germline V gives CDR1 LGHNT, CDR2 FRNRAP. CDR3 length: 19 residues. Trimming removed 5 bases from V and 4 bases from J; junction bases left unmatched: 17. Full variable domain (rest looked up from reference TRBV12-5 and TRBJ2-5): DARVTQTPRHKVTEMGQEVTMRCQPILGHNTVFWYRQTMMQGLELLAYFRNRAPLDDSGMPKDRFSAEMPDATLATLKIQPSEPRDSAVYFCASGPNTGTGGFWGETQYFGPGTRLLVL.

The chain is built from TRBV6-1 and TRBJ2-2; 9 nucleotides match TRBD2. Per germline, CDR1 MNHNS and CDR2 SASEGT. V lost 4 bases and J lost 8; bases outside the gene matches: 11. The CDR3 is 16 residues long. The CDR3 DNA sequence: TGTGCCAGCAGTGCCCGACAGACAGCGGGAGGAGGGGAGCTGTTTTTT. Its translation is CASSARQTAGGGELFF.

This clone was found a few times. This rearrangement joins TRBV11-3 to TRBJ2-7; 7 bases are a match to TRBD2. This CDR3 has 13 amino acids. Germline V gene data show CDR1 as SGHNT and CDR2 as YENEEA. V was clipped by 4 bases and J by 7 bases; unmatched bases: 7. The CDR3, as DNA: TGTGCCAGCAGCTCATCTTGGGGGGGTGAGCAGTACTTC. Its translation: CASSSSWGGEQYF.

The chain is built from TRBV24-1 and TRBJ2-1, with 9 bases identical to TRBD1. V lost 4 bases to trimming and J lost 6 bases; unmatched junction nucleotides: 9. The CDR3 loop spans 16 amino acids. CDR1 is KGHDR and CDR2 is SFDVKD in the germline V gene. The CDR3 nucleotides are TGTGCCACCAGTGACCCGACAGGGGGTAGGATCAATGAGCAGTTCTTC. Protein sequence: CATSDPTGGRINEQFF.

This chain joins TRBV25-1 and TRBJ2-3, with TRBD1 as a possible D gene (5 bases). Germline-derived CDR1 and CDR2 are MGHDK and SYGVNS. The CDR3 totals 15 residues. V lost 4 bases and J 2 bases, leaving 13 bases between the germline ends. CDR3 nucleotide sequence: TGTGCCAGCAGTGGGGGCGGAGCTTCCACAGATACGCAGTATTTT. Translating it yields CASSGGGASTDTQYF.

This chain uses TRBV6-1 with TRBJ2-3, with TRBD2 matching over 8 bases. The CDR3 totals 15 residues. Trimming at V came to 1 base and at J to 4 bases, leaving 4 bases not matched to a gene. Germline V lookup: CDR1 MNHNS, CDR2 SASEGT. The CDR3 bases are TGTGCCAGCAGTGAAGGGTCGGGGGGGGCAGATACGCAGTATTTT. The encoded protein is CASSEGSGGADTQYF.

This clone has a handful of counts. The chain joins TRBV5-1 to TRBJ1-1; 7 nucleotides agree with TRBD1. CDR3 length: 15 amino acids. V was pared by 3 bases and J by 0 bases, with 5 bases of the junction left unmatched. Germline CDR1 SGHRS, CDR2 YFSETQ. This CDR3 reads CASSSGGGMNTEAFF. CDR3 in DNA: TGCGCCAGCAGCTCAGGGGGTGGTATGAACACTGAAGCTTTCTTT.

This chain joins TRBV18 and TRBJ1-1; TRBD1 aligns across 7 bases. J was trimmed by 4 bases and V by 3 bases; bases with no gene match: 5. This CDR3 contains 14 residues. Germline-derived CDR1 and CDR2 are KGHSH and LQKENI. The DNA of the CDR3 is TGTGCCAGCTCACCCAGACAGGGCTTCACTGAAGCTTTCTTT. Amino acids: CASSPRQGFTEAFF.

J is TRBJ2-7 and V is TRBV2; TRBD1 agrees at 7 bases. Trimming at V came to 8 bases and at J to 4 bases, leaving 8 bases not matched to a gene. The CDR3 is made up of 13 amino acids. From germline, CDR1 is SNHLY and CDR2 FYNNEI. The CDR3 is CASVRDSPYEQYF. The DNA of the CDR3 is TGTGCCAGCGTCCGGGACAGCCCATACGAGCAGTACTTC.

This chain joins TRBV30 and TRBJ2-3, with D possibly being TRBD1 (6 bases). V lost 5 bases and J lost 3, with 9 bases in between. The CDR3 contains 12 residues. The germline CDR1 and CDR2 sequences are GTSNPN and SVGIG (reference sequence). The CDR3 is CAWWGPTDTQYF. Here the CDR3 DNA reads TGTGCCTGGTGGGGGCCAACAGATACGCAGTATTTT.

In DNA form, the CDR3 reads TGTGCCAGCAGCCAAGAGGGGACTACAGGCATTCAGTACTTC. It translates to CASSQEGTTGIQYF. The V and J genes are TRBV3-1 (or the pseudogene TRBV3-2) and TRBJ2-4; 7 positions match TRBD2. Looked up from germline, CDR1 is LGHDT and CDR2 is YNNKEL (reference sequence). V trimming: 0 bases; J trimming: 9 bases; junction bases outside the gene matches: 5. The CDR3 extends over 14 amino acids.

This chain uses TRBV18 with TRBJ1-1; D is unresolved. Germline-derived CDR1 and CDR2 are KGHSH and LQKENI. The ends were cut back, 6 bases at V and 3 bases at J, with 11 bases in the middle. This CDR3 has 13 residues. CDR3 sequence reads: CASSASRDTEAFF. The CDR3 DNA reads TGTGCCAGCTCCGCAAGTCGGGACACTGAAGCTTTCTTT.

This clone occurred once. The CDR3 DNA reads as TGTGCCACCAGTGATCCGGGGGGGGCGGGCGATGAGCAGTTCTTC. Amino acid sequence: CATSDPGGAGDEQFF. The chain joins TRBV24-1 to TRBJ2-1, with TRBD2 matching 8 bases. The germline V gene encodes CDR1 KGHDR and CDR2 SFDVKD. This CDR3 is 15 amino acids long. V dropped 3 bases and J dropped 8; count of bases not matched to a gene: 8.

The chain recombines TRBV5-6 with TRBJ2-3; the D is unclear. V dropped 1 base and J dropped 7 bases, with 16 bases sitting between them. Germline loops: CDR1 SGHDT, CDR2 YYEEEE. CDR3 length equals 15 residues. DNA for the CDR3: TGTGCCAGCAGCTTGAGGCTAGGCACCACGTATACGCAGTATTTT. This gives the protein CASSLRLGTTYTQYF.

In the case of this clone: The sample holds other DNA sequences that translate to the same CDR3. V and J are TRBV18 and TRBJ2-7; 9 bases align to TRBD1. This CDR3 comprises 14 residues. Looked up from germline, CDR1 is KGHSH and CDR2 is LQKENI. Trimming removed 2 bases from V and 2 bases from J; junction bases left unmatched: 1. The CDR3 protein is CASSPGTGPYEQYF. CDR3 in DNA: TGTGCCAGCTCACCAGGGACAGGGCCCTACGAGCAGTACTTC.

The chain is built from TRBV6-5 and TRBJ2-7; no clear D gene. This CDR3 spans 13 amino acids. V lost 5 bases and J lost 0, with 8 bases in between. The V gene's germline CDR1 is MNHEY and CDR2 SVGAGI. The CDR3 bases are TGTGCCAGCAGTAAACACAGCTCCTACGAGCAGTACGTC. Translation: CASSKHSSYEQYV.

J is TRBJ2-2 and V is TRBV7-8, with D possibly TRBD1 on 6 matching bases. This CDR3 contains 15 residues. V lost 5 bases and J 3 bases, leaving 13 bases between the germline ends. The V gene's germline CDR1 is SGHVS and CDR2 FQNEAQ. CDR3: CASSGAGVDTGELFF. In DNA form, the CDR3 reads TGTGCCAGCAGCGGCGCAGGGGTGGACACCGGGGAGCTGTTTTTT.

V is TRBV24-1 and J is TRBJ1-1; 7 nucleotides align to TRBD1. Looked up from germline, CDR1 is KGHDR and CDR2 is SFDVKD. The CDR3 is 14 residues long. The V gene end was trimmed by 5 bases and the J gene end by 1 base; junction bases not matched to a gene: 3. CDR3 sequence: CATSGTGPNTEAFF. CDR3 DNA sequence: TGTGCCACCAGTGGGACAGGACCGAACACTGAAGCTTTCTTT.